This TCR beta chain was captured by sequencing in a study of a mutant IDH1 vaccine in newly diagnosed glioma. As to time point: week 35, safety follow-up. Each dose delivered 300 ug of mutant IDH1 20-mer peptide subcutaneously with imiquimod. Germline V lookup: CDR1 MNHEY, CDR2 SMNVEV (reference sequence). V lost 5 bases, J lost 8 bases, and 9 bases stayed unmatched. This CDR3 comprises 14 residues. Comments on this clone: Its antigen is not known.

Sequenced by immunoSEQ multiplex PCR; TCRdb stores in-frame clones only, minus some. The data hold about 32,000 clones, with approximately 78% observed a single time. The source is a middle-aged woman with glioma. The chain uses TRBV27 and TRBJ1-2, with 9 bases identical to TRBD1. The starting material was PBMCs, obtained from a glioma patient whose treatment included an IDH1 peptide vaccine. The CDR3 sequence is CASSQLQGAGGYTF. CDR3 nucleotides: TGTGCCAGCAGTCAATTACAGGGGGCTGGGGGCTACACCTTC.